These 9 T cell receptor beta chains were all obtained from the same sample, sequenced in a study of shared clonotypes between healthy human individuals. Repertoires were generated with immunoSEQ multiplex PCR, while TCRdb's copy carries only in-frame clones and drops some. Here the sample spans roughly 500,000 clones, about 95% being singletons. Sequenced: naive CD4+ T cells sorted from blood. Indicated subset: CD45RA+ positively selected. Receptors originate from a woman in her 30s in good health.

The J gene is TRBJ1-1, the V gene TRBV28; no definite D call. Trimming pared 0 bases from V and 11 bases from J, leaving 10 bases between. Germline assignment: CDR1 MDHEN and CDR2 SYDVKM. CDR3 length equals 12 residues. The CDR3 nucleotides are TGTGCCAGCAGTTTATGGGTGACTTACGCTTTCTTT. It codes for CASSLWVTYAFF.

CDR3 residues: CASSLRGRGAEQYF. The CDR3 DNA sequence: TGTGCCAGCAGCTTGAGGGGTAGGGGGGCCGAGCAGTACTTC. This chain links TRBV5-4 with TRBJ2-5; D tentatively fits TRBD1 or TRBD2 (6 bases each). Matching the DNA end better, TRBJ2-7 makes the J call doubtful. This CDR3 has 14 residues. CDR1 is SGHNT, CDR2 YYREEE, per germline (reference sequence).

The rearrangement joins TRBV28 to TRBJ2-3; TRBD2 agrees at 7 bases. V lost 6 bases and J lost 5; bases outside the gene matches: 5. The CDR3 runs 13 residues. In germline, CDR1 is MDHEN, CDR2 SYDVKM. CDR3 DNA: TGTGCCAGCAGCCGGACTAGTTTAGATACGCAGTATTTT. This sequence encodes CASSRTSLDTQYF. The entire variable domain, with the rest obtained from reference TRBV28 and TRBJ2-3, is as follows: DVKVTQSSRYLVKRTGEKVFLECVQDMDHENMFWYRQDPGLGLRLIYFSYDVKMKEKGDIPEGYSVSREKKERFSLILESASTNQTSMYLCASSRTSLDTQYFGPGTRLTVL.

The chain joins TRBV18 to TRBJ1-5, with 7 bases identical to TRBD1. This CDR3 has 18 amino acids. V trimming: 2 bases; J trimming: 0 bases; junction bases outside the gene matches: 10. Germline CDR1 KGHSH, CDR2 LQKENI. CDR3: CASSPRGQSLTSNQPQHF. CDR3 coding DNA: TGTGCCAGCTCACCAAGGGGACAGAGCTTAACTAGCAATCAGCCCCAGCATTTT. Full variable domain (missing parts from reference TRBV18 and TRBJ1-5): NAGVMQNPRHLVRRRGQEARLRCSPMKGHSHVYWYRQLPEEGLKFMVYLQKENIIDESGMPKERFSAEFPKEGPSILRIQQVVRGDSAAYFCASSPRGQSLTSNQPQHFGDGTRLSIL.

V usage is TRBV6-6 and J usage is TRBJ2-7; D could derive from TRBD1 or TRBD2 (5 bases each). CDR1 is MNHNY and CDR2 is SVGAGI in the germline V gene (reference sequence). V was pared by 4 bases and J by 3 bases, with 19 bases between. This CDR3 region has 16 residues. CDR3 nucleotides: TGTGCCAGCAGTTCCGAGGGCCTCGACAGTCGCTACGAGCAGTACTTC. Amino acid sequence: CASSSEGLDSRYEQYF.

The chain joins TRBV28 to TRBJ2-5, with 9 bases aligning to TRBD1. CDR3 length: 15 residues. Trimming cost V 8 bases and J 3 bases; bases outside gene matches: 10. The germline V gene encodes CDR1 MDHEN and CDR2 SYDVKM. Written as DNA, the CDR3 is TGTGCCAGCGCCTCCGCCGGGACAGGGAAAGAGACCCAGTACTTC. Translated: CASASAGTGKETQYF.

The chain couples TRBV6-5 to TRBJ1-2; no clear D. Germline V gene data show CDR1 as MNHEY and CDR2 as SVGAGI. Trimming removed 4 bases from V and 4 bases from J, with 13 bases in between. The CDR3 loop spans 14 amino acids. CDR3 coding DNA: TGTGCCAGCAGTTTTACAAAGAAGTCCTATGGCTACACCTTC. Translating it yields CASSFTKKSYGYTF.

The CDR3 spells CASSPDGKNYGYTF. In DNA form, the CDR3 reads TGTGCCAGCAGCCCTGACGGAAAGAACTATGGCTACACCTTC. The chain recombines TRBV5-4 with TRBJ1-2; no clear D gene. V lost 4 bases, J lost 2 bases, and 12 bases lay in between. Germline CDR1 SGHNT, CDR2 YYREEE (reference sequence). CDR3 length: 14 residues.

As DNA, the CDR3 is TGTGCCAGCAGCTTGGACGGGACTAGCTACGTGAAGCTGTTTTTT. Its protein is CASSLDGTSYVKLFF. The V call is TRBV5-4, the J call TRBJ2-2; 9 bases match TRBD2. CDR3 length equals 15 residues. Germline CDR1 and CDR2: SGHNT and YYREEE (reference sequence). Trimming removed 0 bases from V and 12 bases from J; junction bases left unmatched: 9.